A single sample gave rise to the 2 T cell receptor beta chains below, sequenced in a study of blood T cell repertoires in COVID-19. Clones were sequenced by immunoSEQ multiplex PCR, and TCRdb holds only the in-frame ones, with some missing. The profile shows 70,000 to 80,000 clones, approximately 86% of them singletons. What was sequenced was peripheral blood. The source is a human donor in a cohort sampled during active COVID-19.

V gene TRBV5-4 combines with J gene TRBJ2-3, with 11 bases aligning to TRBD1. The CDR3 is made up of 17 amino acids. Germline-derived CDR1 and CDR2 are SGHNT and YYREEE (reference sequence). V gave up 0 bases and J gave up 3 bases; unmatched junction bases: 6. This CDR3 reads CASSLAGTGGGTDTQYF. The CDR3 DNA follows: TGTGCCAGCAGCTTGGCCGGGACAGGGGGTGGGACAGATACGCAGTATTTT. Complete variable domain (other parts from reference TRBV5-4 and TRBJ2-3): ETGVTQSPTHLIKTRGQQVTLRCSSQSGHNTVSWYQQALGQGPQFIFQYYREEENGRGNFPPRFSGLQFPNYSSELNVNALELDDSALYLCASSLAGTGGGTDTQYFGPGTRLTVL.

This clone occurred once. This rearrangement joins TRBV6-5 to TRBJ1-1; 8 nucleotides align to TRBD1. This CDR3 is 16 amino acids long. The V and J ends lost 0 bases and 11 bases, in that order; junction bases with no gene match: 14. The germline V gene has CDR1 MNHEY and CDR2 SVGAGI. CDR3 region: CASSYSNNRDRFGAFF. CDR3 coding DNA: TGTGCCAGCAGTTACTCGAACAACCGGGACAGGTTCGGGGCTTTCTTT.